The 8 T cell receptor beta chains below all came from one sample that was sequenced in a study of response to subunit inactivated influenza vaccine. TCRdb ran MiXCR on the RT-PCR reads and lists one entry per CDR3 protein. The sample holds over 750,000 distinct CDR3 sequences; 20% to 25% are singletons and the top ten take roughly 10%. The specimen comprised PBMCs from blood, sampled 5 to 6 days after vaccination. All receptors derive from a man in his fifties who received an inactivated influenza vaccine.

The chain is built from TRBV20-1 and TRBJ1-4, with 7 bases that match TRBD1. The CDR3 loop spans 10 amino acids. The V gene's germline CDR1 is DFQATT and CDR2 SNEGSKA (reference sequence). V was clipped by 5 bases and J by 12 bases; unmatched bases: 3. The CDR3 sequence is CSAAGQELFF. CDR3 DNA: TGCAGTGCTGCCGGACAGGAACTGTTTTTT.

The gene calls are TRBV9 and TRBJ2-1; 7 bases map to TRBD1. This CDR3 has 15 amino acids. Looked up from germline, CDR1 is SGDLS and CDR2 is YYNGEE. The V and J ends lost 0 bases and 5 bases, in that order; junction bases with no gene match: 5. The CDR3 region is CASSVEWDRNNEQFF. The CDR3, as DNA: TGTGCCAGCAGCGTAGAGTGGGACAGAAACAATGAGCAGTTCTTC.

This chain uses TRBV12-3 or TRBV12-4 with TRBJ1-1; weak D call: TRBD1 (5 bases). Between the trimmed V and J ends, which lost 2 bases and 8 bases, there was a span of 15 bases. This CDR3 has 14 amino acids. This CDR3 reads CASSLTDSGTEAFF. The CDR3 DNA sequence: TGTGCCAGCAGTTTAACAGACAGTGGGACGGAAGCTTTCTTT.

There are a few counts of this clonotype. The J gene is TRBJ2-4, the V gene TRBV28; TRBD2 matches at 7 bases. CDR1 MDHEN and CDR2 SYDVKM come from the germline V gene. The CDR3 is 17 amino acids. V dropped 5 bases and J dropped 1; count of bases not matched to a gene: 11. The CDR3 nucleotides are TGTGCCAGCAGTCCCTATGGGGGGGGGATGGCCAAAAACATTCAGTACTTC. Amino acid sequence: CASSPYGGGMAKNIQYF. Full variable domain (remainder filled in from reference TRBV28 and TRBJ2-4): DVKVTQSSRYLVKRTGEKVFLECVQDMDHENMFWYRQDPGLGLRLIYFSYDVKMKEKGDIPEGYSVSREKKERFSLILESASTNQTSMYLCASSPYGGGMAKNIQYFGAGTRLSVL.

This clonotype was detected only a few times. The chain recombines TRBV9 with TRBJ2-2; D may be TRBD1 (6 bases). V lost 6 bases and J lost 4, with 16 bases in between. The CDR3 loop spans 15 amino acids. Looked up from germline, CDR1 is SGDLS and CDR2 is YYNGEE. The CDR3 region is CASTRTESFTGELFF. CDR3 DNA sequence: TGTGCCAGCACCCGGACAGAATCTTTCACCGGGGAGCTGTTTTTT.

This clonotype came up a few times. CDR3 nucleotide sequence: TGTGCCAGCAGCTTTTCTAGCGGGGGTTTCAATGAGCAGTTCTTC. It specifies CASSFSSGGFNEQFF. This chain joins TRBV7-2 and TRBJ2-1; 10 nucleotides line up with TRBD2. This CDR3 is built from 15 residues. Unmatched junction bases numbered 5, after V lost 3 bases and J lost 6 bases. Germline V CDR1 and CDR2: SGHTA, FQGNSA.

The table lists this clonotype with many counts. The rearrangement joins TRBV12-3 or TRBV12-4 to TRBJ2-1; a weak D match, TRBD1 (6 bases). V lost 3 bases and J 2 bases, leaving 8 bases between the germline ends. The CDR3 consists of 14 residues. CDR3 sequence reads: CASSLRGTYNEQFF. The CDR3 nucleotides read TGTGCCAGCAGTTTGAGGGGGACCTACAATGAGCAGTTCTTC.

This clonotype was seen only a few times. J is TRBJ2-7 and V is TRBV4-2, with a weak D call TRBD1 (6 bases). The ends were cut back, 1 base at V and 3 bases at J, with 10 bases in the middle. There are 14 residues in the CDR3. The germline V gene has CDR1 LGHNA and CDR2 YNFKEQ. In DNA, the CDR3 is TGTGCCAGCAGCCAAGGGGGGCTGGGCTACGAGCAGTACTTC. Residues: CASSQGGLGYEQYF.